This passage covers 7 T cell receptor beta chains from one sample sequenced in a study of blood T cell repertoires in COVID-19. Sequencing was performed with immunoSEQ multiplex PCR; in TCRdb, only in-frame clones are kept and a portion is missing. The table includes hundreds of thousands of clones, roughly 85% detected once. Sequencing was performed on PBMCs or T cells enriched from blood (not recorded which). The origin of the receptors is a man in his forties who had been exposed to COVID-19.

The chain combines TRBV18 with TRBJ2-2; no firm D call. Germline lookup yields CDR1 KGHSH and CDR2 LQKENI. V shed 11 bases and J shed 0 bases, with 10 bases lying between them. This CDR3 has 13 amino acids. In nucleotides, the CDR3 is TGTGCCGAGGTACACTCGAACACCGGGGAGCTGTTTTTT. It encodes CAEVHSNTGELFF.

J is TRBJ1-2 and V is TRBV6-5, with 7 bases that match TRBD1. V gave up 6 bases and J gave up 1 base; unmatched junction bases: 5. The CDR3 is 14 residues long. CDR1 is MNHEY, CDR2 SVGAGI, per germline. The CDR3 DNA is TGTGCCAGCAGAGGAAGACAGGGTAACTATGGCTACACCTTC. Its protein product is CASRGRQGNYGYTF.

The chain has TRBV7-9 and TRBJ2-1, with D perhaps TRBD2 (6 bases). Germline CDR1 and CDR2: SEHNR and FQNEAQ (reference sequence). V shed 5 bases and J shed 10 bases, with 12 bases lying between them. There are 12 residues in the CDR3. The CDR3 loop is CASSSLAKEQFF. The CDR3 nucleotides are TGTGCCAGCAGCAGCCTAGCGAAAGAGCAGTTCTTC.

The chain combines TRBV2 with TRBJ2-7; TRBD2 agrees at 11 bases. Germline loops: CDR1 SNHLY, CDR2 FYNNEI. The CDR3 sequence is 17 residues long. Trimming removed 6 bases from V and 2 bases from J; junction bases left unmatched: 12. The CDR3 DNA reads TGTGCCAGCAGCGCCGCGAGACTAGCGGGAAACACCTACGAGCAGTACTTC. It yields the protein CASSAARLAGNTYEQYF.

The chain joins TRBV6-5 to TRBJ1-3; possibly TRBD1 for D (5 bases). CDR1 and CDR2 from the germline V gene are MNHEY and SVGAGI. The CDR3 extends over 11 amino acids. Trimming took 7 bases from V and 9 from J, leaving 10 bases between them. This chain's CDR3 is CASMLGGTIYF. The CDR3 nucleotides read TGTGCCAGCATGCTGGGGGGCACCATATATTTT.

This chain links TRBV2 with TRBJ1-2, with 9 bases that match TRBD1. Germline loops: CDR1 SNHLY, CDR2 FYNNEI. Trimming removed 7 bases from V and 7 bases from J; junction bases left unmatched: 13. This CDR3 spans 15 amino acids. Here the CDR3 reads CASTPGLDRGGGYTF. DNA for the CDR3: TGTGCCAGCACCCCTGGATTGGACAGGGGAGGTGGCTACACCTTC. The full variable domain, with the rest looked up from reference TRBV2 and TRBJ1-2, is EPEVTQTPSHQVTQMGQEVILRCVPISNHLYFYWYRQILGQKVEFLVSFYNNEISEKSEIFDDQFSVERPDGSNFTLKIRSTKLEDSAMYFCASTPGLDRGGGYTFGSGTRLTVV.

The chain links TRBV7-2 to TRBJ2-3, with unresolved D. This CDR3 is built from 13 residues. In germline, CDR1 is SGHTA, CDR2 FQGNSA. Trimming took 3 bases from V and 5 from J, leaving 9 bases between them. The CDR3 DNA reads as TGTGCCAGCAGCTTTCGCGGCGGAGATACGCAGTATTTT. Translated: CASSFRGGDTQYF. The full variable domain, in which reference TRBV7-2 and TRBJ2-3 provide the parts outside the CDR3, is GAGVSQSPSNKVTEKGKDVELRCDPISGHTALYWYRQSLGQGLEFLIYFQGNSAPDKSGLPSDRFSAERTGGSVSTLTIQRTQQEDSAVYLCASSFRGGDTQYFGPGTRLTVL.